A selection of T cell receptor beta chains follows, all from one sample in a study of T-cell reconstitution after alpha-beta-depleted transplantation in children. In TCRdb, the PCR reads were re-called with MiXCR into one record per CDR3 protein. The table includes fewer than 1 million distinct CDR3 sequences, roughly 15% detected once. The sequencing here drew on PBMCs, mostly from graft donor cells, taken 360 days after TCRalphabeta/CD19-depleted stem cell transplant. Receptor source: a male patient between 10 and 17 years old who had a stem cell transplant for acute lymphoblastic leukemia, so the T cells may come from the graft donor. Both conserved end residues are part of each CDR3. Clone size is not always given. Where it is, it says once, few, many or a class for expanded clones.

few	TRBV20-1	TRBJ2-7	CSAVTSGYSYEQYF
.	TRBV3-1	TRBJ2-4	CAICLVPGQGATDIQYF
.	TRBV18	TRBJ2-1	CASSPRDNYNEQFF
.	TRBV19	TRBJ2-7	CASSILGTSVSNEQYF
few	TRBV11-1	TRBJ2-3	CASSPTSGRSGRVNTQYF
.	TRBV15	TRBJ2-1	CATSRPGAGNNEQFF
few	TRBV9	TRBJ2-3	CASSPGVSGSTADTQYF
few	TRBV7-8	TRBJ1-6	CASSFATGLSSPLHF
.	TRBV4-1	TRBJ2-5	CASSQALAGGFPTQYF
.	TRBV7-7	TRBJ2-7	CASSPATGAYEQYF
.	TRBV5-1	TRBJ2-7	CASSLGLGGNPYEQYF
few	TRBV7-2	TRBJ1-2	CASSIPAIGYTF
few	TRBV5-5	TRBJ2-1	CASRFGSYEQFF
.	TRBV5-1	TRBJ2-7	CASRSGLASRTYEQYF
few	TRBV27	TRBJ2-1	CASRRTGGHNEQFF
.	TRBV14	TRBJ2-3	CASSPERVSSTDTQYF
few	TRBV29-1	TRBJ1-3	CSALSSGNTIYF
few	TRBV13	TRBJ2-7	CASSRFGGTSYEQYF
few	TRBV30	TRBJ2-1	CAWSVRAGGRNEQFF
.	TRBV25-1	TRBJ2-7	CASSGFLGAAPHEQYF
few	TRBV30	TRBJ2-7	CAWMDRAYEQYF
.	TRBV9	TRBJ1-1	CASSAVFGTMNTEAFF
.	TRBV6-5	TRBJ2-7	CASSYSGQGGSYEQYF
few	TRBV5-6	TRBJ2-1	CASKRGPPYNEQFF
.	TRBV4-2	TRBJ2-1	CASGWSKREQFF
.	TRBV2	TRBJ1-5	CASSDGHTGSNQPQHF
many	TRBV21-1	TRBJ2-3	CASSRAGRTSGRGGADTQYF
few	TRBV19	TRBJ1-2	CASSIPATYGYTF
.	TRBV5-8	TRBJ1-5	CASSLSGGASQPQHF
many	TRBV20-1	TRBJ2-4	CSASFLPQGAENIQYF
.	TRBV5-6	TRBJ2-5	CASSPPVVETQYF
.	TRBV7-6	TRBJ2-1	CASSSKTGGPRYNEQFF
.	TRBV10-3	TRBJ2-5	CAISRLAGGPTQETQYF
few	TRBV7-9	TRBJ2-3	CASSLVTGGRDTQYF
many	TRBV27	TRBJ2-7	CASSLSWTETYEQYF
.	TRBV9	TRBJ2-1	CASSVGTGVFGEQFF
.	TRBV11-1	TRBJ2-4	CASSLVWDPNRGKNIQYF
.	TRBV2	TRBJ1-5	CASSPWLTGEYSNQPQHF
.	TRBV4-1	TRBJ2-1	CASSQLERADEQFF
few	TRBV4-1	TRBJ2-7	CASSLQDGYSYEQYF
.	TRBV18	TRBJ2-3	CASSPPSPRGTDTQYF
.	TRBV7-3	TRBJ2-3	CASSLNSASTDTQYF
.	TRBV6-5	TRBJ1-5	CASSYPRGPGGSNQPQHF
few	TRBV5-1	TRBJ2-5	CASRSVGGRLETQYF
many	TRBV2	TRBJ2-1	CASSEAGLAPYNEQFF
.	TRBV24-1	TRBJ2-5	CATSDPGQPGGKETQYF
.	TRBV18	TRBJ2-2	CASSPIAGTNTGELFF
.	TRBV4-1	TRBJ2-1	CASSRKGTSDYNEQFF
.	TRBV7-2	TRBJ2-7	CASSLELLAGGEQYF
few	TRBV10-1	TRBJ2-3	CASSEDGRTPPQYF
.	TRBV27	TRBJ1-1	CASSLLAYTEAFF
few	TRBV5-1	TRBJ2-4	CASSLVSGRDSLAKNIQYF
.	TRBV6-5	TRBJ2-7	CASSYGGENEQYF
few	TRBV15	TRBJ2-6	CATSRAAGSSGANVLTF
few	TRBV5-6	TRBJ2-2	CASSVGGAGELFF
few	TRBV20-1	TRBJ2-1	CSAVVAGGYNEQFF
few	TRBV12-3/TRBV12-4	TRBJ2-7	CASSFRPGPTHFFFTYEQYF